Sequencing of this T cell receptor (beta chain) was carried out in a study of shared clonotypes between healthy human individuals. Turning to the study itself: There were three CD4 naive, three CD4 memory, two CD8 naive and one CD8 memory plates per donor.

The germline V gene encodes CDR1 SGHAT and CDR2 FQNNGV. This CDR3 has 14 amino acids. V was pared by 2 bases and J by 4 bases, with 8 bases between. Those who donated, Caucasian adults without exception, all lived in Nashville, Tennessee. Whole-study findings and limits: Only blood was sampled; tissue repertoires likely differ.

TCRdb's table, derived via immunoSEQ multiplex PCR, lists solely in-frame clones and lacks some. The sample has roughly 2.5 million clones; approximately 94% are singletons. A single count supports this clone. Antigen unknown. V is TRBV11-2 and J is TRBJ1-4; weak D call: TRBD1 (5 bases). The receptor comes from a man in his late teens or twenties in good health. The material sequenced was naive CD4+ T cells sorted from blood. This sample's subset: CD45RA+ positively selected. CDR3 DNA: TGTGCCAGCAGCTTAAGGGGTCGTAATGAAAAACTGTTTTTT. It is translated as CASSLRGRNEKLFF.